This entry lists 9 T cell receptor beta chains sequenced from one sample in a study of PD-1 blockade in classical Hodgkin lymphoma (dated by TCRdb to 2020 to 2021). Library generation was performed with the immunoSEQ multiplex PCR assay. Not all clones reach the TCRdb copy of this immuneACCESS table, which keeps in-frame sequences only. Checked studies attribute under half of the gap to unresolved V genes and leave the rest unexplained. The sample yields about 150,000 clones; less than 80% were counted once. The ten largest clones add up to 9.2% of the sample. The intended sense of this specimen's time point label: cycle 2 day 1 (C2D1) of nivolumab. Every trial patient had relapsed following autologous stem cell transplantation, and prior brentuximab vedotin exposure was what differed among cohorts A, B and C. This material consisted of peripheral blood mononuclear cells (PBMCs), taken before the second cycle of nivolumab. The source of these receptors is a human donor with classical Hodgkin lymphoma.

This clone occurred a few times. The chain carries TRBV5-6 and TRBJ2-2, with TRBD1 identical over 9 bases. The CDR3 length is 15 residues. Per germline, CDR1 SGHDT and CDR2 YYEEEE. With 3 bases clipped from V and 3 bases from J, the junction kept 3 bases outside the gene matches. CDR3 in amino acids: CASSSGTGYTGELFF. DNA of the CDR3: TGTGCCAGCAGCTCCGGGACAGGGTACACCGGGGAGCTGTTTTTT.

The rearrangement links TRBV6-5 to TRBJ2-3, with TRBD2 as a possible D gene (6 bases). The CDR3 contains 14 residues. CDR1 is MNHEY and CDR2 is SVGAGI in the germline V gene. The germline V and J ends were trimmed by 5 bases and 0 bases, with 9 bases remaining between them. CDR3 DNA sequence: TGTGCCAGCAGTCCGGGACTTAGCACAGATACGCAGTATTTT. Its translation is CASSPGLSTDTQYF.

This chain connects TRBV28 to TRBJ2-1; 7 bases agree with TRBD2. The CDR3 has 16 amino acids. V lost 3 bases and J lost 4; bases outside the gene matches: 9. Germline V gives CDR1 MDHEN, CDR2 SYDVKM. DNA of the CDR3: TGTGCCAGCAGTTTTCAGCGGGGACGGGTTTACAATGAGCAGTTCTTC. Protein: CASSFQRGRVYNEQFF.

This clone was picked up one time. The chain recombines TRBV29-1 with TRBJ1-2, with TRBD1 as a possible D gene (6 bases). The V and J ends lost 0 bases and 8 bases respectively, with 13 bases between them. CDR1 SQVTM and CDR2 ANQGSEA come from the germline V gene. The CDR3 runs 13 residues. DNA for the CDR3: TGCAGCGTTGAAGAGAATGCAGGGGTAGGCTACACCTTC. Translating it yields CSVEENAGVGYTF.

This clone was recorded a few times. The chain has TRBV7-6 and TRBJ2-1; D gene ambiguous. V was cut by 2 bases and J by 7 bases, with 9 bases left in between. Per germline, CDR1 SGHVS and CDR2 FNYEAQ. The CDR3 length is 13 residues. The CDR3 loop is CASSLLSLNEQFF. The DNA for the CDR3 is TGTGCCAGCAGCTTACTAAGTTTAAATGAGCAGTTCTTC.

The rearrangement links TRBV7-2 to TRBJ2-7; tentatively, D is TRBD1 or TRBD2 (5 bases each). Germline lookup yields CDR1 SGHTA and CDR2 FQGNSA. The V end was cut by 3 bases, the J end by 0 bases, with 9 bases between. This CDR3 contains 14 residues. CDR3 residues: CASSLGRYSYEQYF. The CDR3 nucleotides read TGTGCCAGCAGCTTGGGACGGTACTCCTACGAGCAGTACTTC. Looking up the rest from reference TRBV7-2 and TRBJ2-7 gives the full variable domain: GAGVSQSPSNKVTEKGKDVELRCDPISGHTALYWYRQSLGQGLEFLIYFQGNSAPDKSGLPSDRFSAERTGGSVSTLTIQRTQQEDSAVYLCASSLGRYSYEQYFGPGTRLTVT.

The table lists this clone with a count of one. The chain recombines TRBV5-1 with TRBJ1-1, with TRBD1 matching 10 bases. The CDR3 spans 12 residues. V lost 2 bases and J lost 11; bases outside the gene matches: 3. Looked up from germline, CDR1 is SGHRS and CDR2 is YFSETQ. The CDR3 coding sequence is TGCGCCAGCAGCTTCGGACAGGGGGGTGCTTTCTTT. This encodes CASSFGQGGAFF.

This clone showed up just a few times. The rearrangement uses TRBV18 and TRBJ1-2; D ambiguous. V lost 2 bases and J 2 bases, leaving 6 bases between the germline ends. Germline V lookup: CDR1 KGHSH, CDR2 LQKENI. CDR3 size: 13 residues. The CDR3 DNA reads TGTGCCAGCTCACCAAACCGGAACTATGGCTACACCTTC. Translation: CASSPNRNYGYTF.

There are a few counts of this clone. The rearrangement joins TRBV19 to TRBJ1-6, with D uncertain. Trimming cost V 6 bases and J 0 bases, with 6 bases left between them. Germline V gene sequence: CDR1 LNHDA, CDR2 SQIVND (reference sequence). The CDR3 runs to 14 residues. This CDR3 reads CASRVSSYNSPLHF. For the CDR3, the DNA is TGTGCCAGTAGAGTGAGCTCCTATAATTCACCCCTCCACTTT.